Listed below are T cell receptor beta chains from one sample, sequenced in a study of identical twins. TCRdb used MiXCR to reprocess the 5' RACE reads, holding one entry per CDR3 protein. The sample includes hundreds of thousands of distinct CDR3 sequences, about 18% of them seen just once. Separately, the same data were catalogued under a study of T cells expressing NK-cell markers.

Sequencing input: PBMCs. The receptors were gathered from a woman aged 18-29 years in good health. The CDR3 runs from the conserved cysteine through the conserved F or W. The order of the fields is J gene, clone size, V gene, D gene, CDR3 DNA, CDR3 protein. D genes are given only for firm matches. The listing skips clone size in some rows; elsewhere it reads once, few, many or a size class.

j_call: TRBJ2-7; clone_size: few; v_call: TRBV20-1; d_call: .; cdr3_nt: TGCAGTGCCCTGCTTTCCTACGAGCAGTACTTC; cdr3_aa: CSALLSYEQYF
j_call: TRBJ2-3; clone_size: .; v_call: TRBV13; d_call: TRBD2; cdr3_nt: TGTGCCAGCAGCATGGGACTAGCGGTTACGGGAGATACGCAGTATTTT; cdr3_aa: CASSMGLAVTGDTQYF
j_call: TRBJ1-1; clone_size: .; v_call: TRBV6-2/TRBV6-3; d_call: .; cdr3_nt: TGTGCCAGCACAGGGGTGGTTTACACTGAAGCTTTCTTT; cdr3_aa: CASTGVVYTEAFF
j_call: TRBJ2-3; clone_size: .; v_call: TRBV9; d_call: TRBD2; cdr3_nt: TGTGCCAGCAGCGGCGCGGGACTAGCGGGCTATACGCAGTATTTT; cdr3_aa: CASSGAGLAGYTQYF
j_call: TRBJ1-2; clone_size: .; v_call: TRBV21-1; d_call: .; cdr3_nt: TGTGCCAGCAGCATACGACAGAATCCGAATCTTAACTATGGCTACACCTTC; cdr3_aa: CASSIRQNPNLNYGYTF
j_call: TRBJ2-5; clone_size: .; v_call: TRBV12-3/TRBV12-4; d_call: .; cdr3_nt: TGTGCCAGCAGTTTTTACGGCGGTAATAGGAAAGAGACCCAGTACTTC; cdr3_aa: CASSFYGGNRKETQYF
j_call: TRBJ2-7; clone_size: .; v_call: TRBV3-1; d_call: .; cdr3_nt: TGTGCCAGCAGCCAAGCGGACAGACGAGAGGAGCAGTACTTC; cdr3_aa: CASSQADRREEQYF
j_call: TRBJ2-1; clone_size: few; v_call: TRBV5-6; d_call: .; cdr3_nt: TGTGCCAGCACGGGACGGAGCAATGAGCAGTTCTTC; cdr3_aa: CASTGRSNEQFF
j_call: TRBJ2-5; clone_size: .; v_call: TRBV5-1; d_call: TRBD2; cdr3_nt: TGCGCCAGCGACCCGGGACTAGCGGGCCTTTACCAAGAGACCCAGTACTTC; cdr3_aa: CASDPGLAGLYQETQYF
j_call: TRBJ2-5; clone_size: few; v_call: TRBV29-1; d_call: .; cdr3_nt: TGCAGCGTTGTTATAGGTGAAGAGACCCAGTACTTC; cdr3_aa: CSVVIGEETQYF
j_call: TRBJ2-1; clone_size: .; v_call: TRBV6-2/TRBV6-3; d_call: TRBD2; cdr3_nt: TGTGCCAGCAGGAGGACTAGCGGGAGTATGAATGAGCAGTTCTTC; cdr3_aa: CASRRTSGSMNEQFF
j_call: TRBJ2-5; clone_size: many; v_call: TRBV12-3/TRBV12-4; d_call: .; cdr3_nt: TGTGCCAGCAGTTTTGGAGGTACCCAAGAGACCCAGTACTTC; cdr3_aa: CASSFGGTQETQYF
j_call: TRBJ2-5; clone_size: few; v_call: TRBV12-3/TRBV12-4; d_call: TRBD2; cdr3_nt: TGTGCCAGCAGCCCGCCGACTAGCGGACAAGAGACCCAGTACTTC; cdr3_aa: CASSPPTSGQETQYF
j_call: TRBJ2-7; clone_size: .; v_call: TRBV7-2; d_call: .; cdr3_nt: TGTGCCAGCAGCTTATCCCAGGGATTTTTCCACGAGCAGTACTTC; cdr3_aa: CASSLSQGFFHEQYF
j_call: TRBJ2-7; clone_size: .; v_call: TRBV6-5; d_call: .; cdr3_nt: TGTGCCAGCAGTTACTCGGATGGGGCGCCCTACGAGCAGTACTTC; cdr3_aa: CASSYSDGAPYEQYF
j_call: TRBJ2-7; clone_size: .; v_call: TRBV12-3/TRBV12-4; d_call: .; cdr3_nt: TGTGCCAGCGGGGGCTCTGGGCCAGGGGGGTACGAGCAGTACTTC; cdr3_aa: CASGGSGPGGYEQYF
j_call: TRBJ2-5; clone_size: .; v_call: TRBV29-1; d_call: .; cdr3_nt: TGCAGCTTGGCACAACAAGAGACCCAGTACTTC; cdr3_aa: CSLAQQETQYF
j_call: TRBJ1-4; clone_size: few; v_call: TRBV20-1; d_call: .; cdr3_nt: TGCAGTGCTAGGCCCCCAGGGCAAGCTAATGAAAAACTGTTTTTT; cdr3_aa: CSARPPGQANEKLFF
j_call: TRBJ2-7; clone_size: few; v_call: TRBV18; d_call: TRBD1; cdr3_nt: TGTGCCAGCTCAACCGGGACAGGCAACTACGAGCAGTACTTC; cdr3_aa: CASSTGTGNYEQYF
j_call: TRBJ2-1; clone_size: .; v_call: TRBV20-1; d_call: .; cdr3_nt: TGCAGTGCCGAGTGGTGGAATGAGCAGTTCTTC; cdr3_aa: CSAEWWNEQFF
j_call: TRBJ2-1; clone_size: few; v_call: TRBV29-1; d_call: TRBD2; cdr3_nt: TGCAGCGTTGGGGGACTAGCAGGGAGGGGGTCCTACAATGAGCAGTTCTTC; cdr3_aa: CSVGGLAGRGSYNEQFF
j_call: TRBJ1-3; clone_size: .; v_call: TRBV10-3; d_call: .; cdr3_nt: TGTGCCATCAGTGGAATTGACTCTGGAAACACCATATATTTT; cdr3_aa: CAISGIDSGNTIYF
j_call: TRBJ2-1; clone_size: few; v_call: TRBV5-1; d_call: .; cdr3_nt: TGCGCCAGCAGTTTACGGGGGACCCAATATGAGCAGTTCTTC; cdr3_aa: CASSLRGTQYEQFF
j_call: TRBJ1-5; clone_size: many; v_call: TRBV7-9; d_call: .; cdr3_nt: TGTGCCAGCAGCTCGGACCCCCCGGGGAATCAGCCCCAGCATTTT; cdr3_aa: CASSSDPPGNQPQHF
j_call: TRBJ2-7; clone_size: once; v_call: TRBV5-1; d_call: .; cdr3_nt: TGCGCCAGCAGCTTGCACGTTAGGAGCTCCTACGAGCAGTACTTC; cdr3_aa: CASSLHVRSSYEQYF
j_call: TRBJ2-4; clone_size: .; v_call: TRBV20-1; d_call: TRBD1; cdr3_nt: TGCAGTGCTACGACAGGGGTGCACATTCAGTACTTC; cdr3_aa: CSATTGVHIQYF
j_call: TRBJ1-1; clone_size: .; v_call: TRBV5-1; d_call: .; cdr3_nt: TGCGCCAGCAGCATTGGGAGGACGGAAGAAGCTTTCTTT; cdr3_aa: CASSIGRTEEAFF
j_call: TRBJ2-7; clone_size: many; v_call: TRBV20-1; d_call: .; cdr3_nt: TGCAGTGCAACCCTCCAGGCAGTCTACGAGCAGTACTTC; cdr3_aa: CSATLQAVYEQYF
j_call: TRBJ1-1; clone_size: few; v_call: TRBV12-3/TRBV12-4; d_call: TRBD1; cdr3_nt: TGTGCCAGCAGTTCCCCGGACAGGGGGGATACTGAAGCTTTCTTT; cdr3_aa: CASSSPDRGDTEAFF
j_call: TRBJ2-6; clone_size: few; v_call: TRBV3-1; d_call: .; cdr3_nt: TGTGCCAGCAGCCAAGATCTTGGGTATAATAACTTTGGGGCCAACGTCCTGACTTTC; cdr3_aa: CASSQDLGYNNFGANVLTF
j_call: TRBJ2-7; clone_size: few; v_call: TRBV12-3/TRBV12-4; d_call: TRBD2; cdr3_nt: TGTGCCAGCGCTCTCTCCGGGACTATAAACGAGCAGTACTTC; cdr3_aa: CASALSGTINEQYF
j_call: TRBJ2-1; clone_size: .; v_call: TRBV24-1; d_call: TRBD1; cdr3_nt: TGTGCCACCAGTGACCTGAGACAGGGAAAACACAATGAGCAGTTCTTC; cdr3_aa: CATSDLRQGKHNEQFF
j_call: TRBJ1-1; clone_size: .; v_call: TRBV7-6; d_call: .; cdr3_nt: TGTGCCAGCAGCTTAAAGAGGGTGAACACTGAAGCTTTCTTT; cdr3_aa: CASSLKRVNTEAFF
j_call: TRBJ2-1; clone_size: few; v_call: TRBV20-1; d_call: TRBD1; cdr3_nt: TGCAGCGGGACAGACTCCTACAATGAGCAGTTCTTC; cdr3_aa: CSGTDSYNEQFF
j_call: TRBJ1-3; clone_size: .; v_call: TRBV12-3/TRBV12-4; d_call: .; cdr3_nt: TGTGCCAGCACGCCGCAGGCGGGTTATGGAAACACCATATATTTT; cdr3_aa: CASTPQAGYGNTIYF
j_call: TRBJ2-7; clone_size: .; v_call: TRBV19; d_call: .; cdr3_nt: TGTGCCAGTAGTATGATGGTGGACTACGAGCAGTACTTC; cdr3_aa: CASSMMVDYEQYF